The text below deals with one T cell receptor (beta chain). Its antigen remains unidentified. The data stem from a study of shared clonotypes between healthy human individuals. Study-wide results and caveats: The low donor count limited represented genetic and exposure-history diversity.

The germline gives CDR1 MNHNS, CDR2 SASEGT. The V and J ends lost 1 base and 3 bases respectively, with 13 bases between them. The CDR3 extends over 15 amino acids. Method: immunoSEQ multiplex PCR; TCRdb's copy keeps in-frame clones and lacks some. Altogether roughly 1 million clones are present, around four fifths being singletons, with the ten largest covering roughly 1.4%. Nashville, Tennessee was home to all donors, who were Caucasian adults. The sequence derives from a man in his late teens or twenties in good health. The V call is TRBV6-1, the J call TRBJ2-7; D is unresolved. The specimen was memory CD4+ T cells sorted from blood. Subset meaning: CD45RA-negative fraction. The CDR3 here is CASSEGDGVGYEQYF. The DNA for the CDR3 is TGTGCCAGCAGTGAAGGTGACGGTGTAGGCTACGAGCAGTACTTC.